This TCR beta chain was identified during a study of identical twins. Everyone who donated was a healthy Caucasian. TCRdb re-analysed the 5' RACE reads in MiXCR, keeping a single row per CDR3 protein. The data hold roughly 220,000 distinct CDR3 sequences, with 6.5% observed a single time. This clonotype was counted at least ten times. What it recognizes is unknown. Whole-study results and caveats: It was out-of-frame TCR alpha sharing in monozygotic twins that models underestimated. Excess twin sharing in beta out-of-frame sequences was weaker.

Trimming took 5 bases from V and 8 from J, leaving 4 bases between them. The CDR3 has 10 residues. These data are also associated with another study on T cells expressing NK-cell markers. That report notes: Repertoire data for TCR beta were derived from sorted T cells (CD3+CD56+NKG2C+, CD3+CD56+NKG2C- and CD3+CD56-NKG2C+).

The V call is TRBV12-3 or TRBV12-4, the J call TRBJ1-3; D is unresolved. The clonotype comes from a woman under 30 in good health. The sequencing input was CD8+ T cells sorted from blood. The CDR3 bases are TGTGCCAGCAGTGGGCACACCATATATTTT. Its translation is CASSGHTIYF.